The T cell receptor (beta chain) described here comes from a study of blood T cell repertoires in COVID-19. This clone was counted at least ten times. TCRdb's table, derived via immunoSEQ multiplex PCR, lists solely in-frame clones and lacks some. The table has over 45,000 clones, more than 60% seen once. The CDR3 loop spans 15 amino acids. Per the germline V gene, CDR1 is SEHNR and CDR2 is FQNEAQ (reference sequence). Trimming removed 3 bases at V and 3 bases at J, with 15 bases between. Specimen: peripheral blood. This sequence was found in a woman between 45 and 65 years old with active or convalescent COVID-19. This chain joins TRBV7-9 and TRBJ2-7; tentatively, D is TRBD2 (6 bases). The chain's CDR3 is CASSFIQAGSYEQYF. CDR3 coding DNA: TGTGCCAGCAGCTTCATTCAGGCGGGGAGCTACGAGCAGTACTTC.